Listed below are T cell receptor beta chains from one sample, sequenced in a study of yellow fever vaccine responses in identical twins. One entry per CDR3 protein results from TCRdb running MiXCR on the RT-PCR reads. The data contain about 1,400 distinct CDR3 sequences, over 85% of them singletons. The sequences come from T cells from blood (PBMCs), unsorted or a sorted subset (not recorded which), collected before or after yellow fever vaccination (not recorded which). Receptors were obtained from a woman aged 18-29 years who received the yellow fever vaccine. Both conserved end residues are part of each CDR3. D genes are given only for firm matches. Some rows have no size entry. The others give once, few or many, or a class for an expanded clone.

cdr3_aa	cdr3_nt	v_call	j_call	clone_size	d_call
CASSLGRPNSYNEQFF	TGCGCCAGCAGCTTGGGCAGACCAAACTCCTACAATGAGCAGTTCTTC	TRBV5-1	TRBJ2-1	NA	NA
CASSRLSGKVYEQYF	TGTGCCAGCAGCCGCCTTAGCGGGAAGGTCTACGAGCAGTACTTC	TRBV11-3	TRBJ2-7	NA	TRBD2
CASSSTGGNEQFF	TGTGCCAGCAGTTCGACAGGGGGGAATGAGCAGTTCTTC	TRBV6-5	TRBJ2-1	NA	TRBD1
CASRPPTRGGTEAFF	TGTGCCAGCAGGCCACCGACGAGGGGGGGGACTGAAGCTTTCTTT	TRBV6-1	TRBJ1-1	NA	NA
CASSHSGLEQYF	TGCGCCAGCAGTCATTCGGGGCTCGAGCAGTACTTC	TRBV23-1	TRBJ2-7	NA	NA
CASRRDLFIGNTIYF	TGTGCCAGCAGACGGGATTTATTCATCGGAAACACCATATATTTT	TRBV28	TRBJ1-3	NA	NA
CASSTADRADTQYF	TGTGCCAGCAGCACCGCTGACAGGGCAGATACGCAGTATTTT	TRBV4-2	TRBJ2-3	NA	TRBD1
CASSLDPQSYNEQFF	TGTGCCAGCAGCTTAGACCCGCAATCCTACAATGAGCAGTTCTTC	TRBV11-3	TRBJ2-1	NA	NA
CSVRVGTEAFF	TGCAGCGTTCGAGTGGGGACTGAAGCTTTCTTT	TRBV29-1	TRBJ1-1	NA	NA
CASSLDGTGELFF	TGTGCCAGCAGCTTAGACGGGACCGGGGAGCTGTTTTTT	TRBV7-2	TRBJ2-2	NA	NA
CASSERQTGNRYEQYF	TGTGCCAGCAGTGAAAGGCAGACAGGGAACCGCTACGAGCAGTACTTC	TRBV2	TRBJ2-7	NA	TRBD1
CASSAGGPREGTQYF	TGTGCCAGCAGTGCGGGAGGGCCAAGGGAAGGCACGCAGTATTTT	TRBV2	TRBJ2-3	NA	TRBD2
CASSDSGEVYNEQFF	TGCGCCAGCAGCGATAGCGGGGAGGTTTACAATGAGCAGTTCTTC	TRBV5-1	TRBJ2-1	NA	TRBD2
CAISETLNTEAFF	TGTGCCATCAGTGAGACGCTGAACACTGAAGCTTTCTTT	TRBV10-3	TRBJ1-1	NA	NA
CAARTGSSYNSPLHF	TGTGCCGCCCGGACAGGGAGCTCCTATAATTCACCCCTCCACTTT	TRBV30	TRBJ1-6	few	TRBD1
CASSRGLALNEQFF	TGTGCCAGCAGCCGTGGACTAGCCCTCAATGAGCAGTTCTTC	TRBV3-1	TRBJ2-1	NA	TRBD2
CSARSNTEAFF	TGCAGTGCTAGATCAAACACTGAAGCTTTCTTT	TRBV20-1	TRBJ1-1	NA	NA
CASSDDSNYGYTF	TGTGCCAGCAGCGATGACAGTAACTATGGCTACACCTTC	TRBV6-1	TRBJ1-2	NA	NA
CASSQGLGYGYTF	TGCGCCAGCAGCCAAGGGTTGGGGTATGGCTACACCTTC	TRBV4-3	TRBJ1-2	NA	NA
CASSVGLADTQYF	TGTGCCAGCAGCGTTGGTCTCGCGGATACGCAGTATTTT	TRBV7-9	TRBJ2-3	NA	NA
CASSSRREAFF	TGTGCCAGCAGCTCCCGGAGAGAAGCTTTCTTT	TRBV5-4	TRBJ1-1	few	NA
CASSFMRAHNEQFF	TGTGCCAGCAGTTTTATGCGGGCACACAATGAGCAGTTCTTC	TRBV12-3/TRBV12-4	TRBJ2-1	NA	NA
CASSLYRENTEAFF	TGTGCCAGCAGCTTATACAGGGAGAACACTGAAGCTTTCTTT	TRBV7-8	TRBJ1-1	NA	NA
CASSQNTGTGNEKLFF	TGCGCCAGCAGCCAAAATACCGGGACAGGGAATGAAAAACTGTTTTTT	TRBV4-1	TRBJ1-4	NA	TRBD1
CASSLAGHTDTQYF	TGTGCCAGCAGTTTGGCAGGGCACACAGATACGCAGTATTTT	TRBV6-4	TRBJ2-3	NA	NA
CATSETGFYEQYF	TGTGCCACCAGTGAGACAGGGTTCTACGAGCAGTACTTC	TRBV24-1	TRBJ2-7	NA	TRBD1
CASSLEGSSLFSNYGYTF	TGTGCCAGCAGCTTAGAGGGCAGTTCCCTCTTTTCTAACTATGGCTACACCTTC	TRBV11-2	TRBJ1-2	few	NA
CASTELNTEAFF	TGTGCCAGCACCGAGTTGAACACTGAAGCTTTCTTT	TRBV11-1	TRBJ1-1	NA	NA
CASSDSGVVGDRKAFF	TGTGCCAGCAGTGACTCTGGGGTCGTCGGGGACAGGAAAGCTTTCTTT	TRBV6-4	TRBJ1-1	once	TRBD1
CASSYGGPQYEQYF	TGTGCCAGCAGTTACGGGGGACCTCAATACGAGCAGTACTTC	TRBV28	TRBJ2-7	NA	NA
CASSERGLAPGNEQFF	TGCGCCAGCAGTGAGAGGGGACTCGCCCCGGGCAATGAGCAGTTCTTC	TRBV10-1	TRBJ2-1	once	NA
CASSYLVGPNTGELFF	TGTGCCAGCAGTTACCTGGTGGGGCCGAACACCGGGGAGCTGTTTTTT	TRBV6-2/TRBV6-3	TRBJ2-2	once	NA